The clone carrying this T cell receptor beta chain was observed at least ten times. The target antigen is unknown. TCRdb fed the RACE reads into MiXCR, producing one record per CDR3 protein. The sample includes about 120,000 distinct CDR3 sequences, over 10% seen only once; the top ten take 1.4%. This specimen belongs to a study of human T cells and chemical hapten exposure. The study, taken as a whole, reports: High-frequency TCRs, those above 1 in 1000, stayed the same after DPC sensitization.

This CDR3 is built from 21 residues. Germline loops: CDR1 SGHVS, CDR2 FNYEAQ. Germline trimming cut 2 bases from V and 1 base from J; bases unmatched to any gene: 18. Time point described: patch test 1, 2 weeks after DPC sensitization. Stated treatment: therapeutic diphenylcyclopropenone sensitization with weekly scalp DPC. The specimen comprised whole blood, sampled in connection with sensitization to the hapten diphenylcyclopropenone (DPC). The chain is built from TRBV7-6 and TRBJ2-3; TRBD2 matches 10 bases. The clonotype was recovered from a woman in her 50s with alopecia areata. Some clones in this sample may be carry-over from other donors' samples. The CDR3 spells CASSLLPSGGAEVPGTDTQYF. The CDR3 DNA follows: TGTGCCAGCAGCTTATTACCCAGCGGGGGGGCCGAAGTTCCGGGCACAGATACGCAGTATTTT.